The sequence of this T cell receptor (beta chain) was determined in a study of T cell responses to AZD1222 COVID-19 vaccine. The CDR3 spans 16 residues. Trimming removed 1 base from V and 0 bases from J, with 9 bases in between. Germline loops: CDR1 KGHDR, CDR2 SFDVKD. Points from the study as a whole: Vaccine-associated CD4 TCRs spanned spike, dominant at 160-218 and 743-854. Donor demographics were predominantly white British with a female majority; clonal diversity may be underestimated.

Repertoires were generated with immunoSEQ multiplex PCR, while TCRdb's copy carries only in-frame clones and drops some. The table records under 150,000 clones, more than 85% of them present only once. Of note for this clone: Antigen: not known.

This sequence joins TRBV24-1 and TRBJ1-5; possibly TRBD1 for D (5 bases). This clonotype originated in an adult in good health. Sample: peripheral blood, taken on day 0 of AZD1222 vaccination. In nucleotides, the CDR3 is TGTGCCACCAGTGATTTCGGACAAATTAGCAATCAGCCCCAGCATTTT. Protein: CATSDFGQISNQPQHF.